A single sample is the source of the 25 T cell receptor beta chains below, sequenced in a study of blood T cell repertoires in COVID-19. The method was immunoSEQ multiplex PCR; TCRdb's version includes in-frame clones alone and lacks a portion of them. The top ten hold roughly 3.4% of the sample, which has 350,000 to 450,000 clones, 75% to 90% seen once. The sequenced sample was peripheral blood. These receptors all stem from a woman aged 18-35 years with acute or convalescent COVID-19.

CDR3 DNA: TGTGCCAGTAGTATCACGGACAGGCGGATGAACACTGAAGCTTTCTTT. Encoded protein: CASSITDRRMNTEAFF. The chain combines TRBV19 with TRBJ1-1; TRBD1 agrees at 7 bases. Per germline, CDR1 LNHDA and CDR2 SQIVND (reference sequence). J lost 0 bases, V lost 3 bases, and 7 bases had no gene match. The CDR3 runs to 16 residues.

This sequence joins TRBV19 and TRBJ2-7, with TRBD1 as a possible D gene (5 bases). V was pared by 6 bases and J by 4 bases, with 13 bases between. CDR3 size: 13 residues. CDR1 is LNHDA, CDR2 SQIVND, per germline (reference sequence). The DNA for the CDR3 is TGTGCCAGTAGCAAAGGGGCTGTATACGAGCAGTACTTC. This encodes CASSKGAVYEQYF.

The chain joins TRBV9 to TRBJ2-5; TRBD1 matches 8 bases. The CDR3 loop spans 15 amino acids. V gave up 0 bases and J gave up 1 base; unmatched junction bases: 2. Germline CDR1 is SGDLS and CDR2 is YYNGEE. Here the CDR3 DNA reads TGTGCCAGCAGCGTAGCTCAGGGGGCCCAAGAGACCCAGTACTTC. Translation: CASSVAQGAQETQYF. Drawing the rest from reference TRBV9 and TRBJ2-5, the complete variable domain is DSGVTQTPKHLITATGQRVTLRCSPRSGDLSVYWYQQSLDQGLQFLIQYYNGEERAKGNILERFSAQQFPDLHSELNLSSLELGDSALYFCASSVAQGAQETQYFGPGTRLLVL.

The V call is TRBV19, the J call TRBJ1-1; TRBD1 aligns across 9 bases. The V segment lost 5 bases and the J segment 0 bases; nucleotides outside the gene matches: 10. CDR3 size: 17 residues. Germline V gene lookup returns CDR1 LNHDA and CDR2 SQIVND (reference sequence). The CDR3 nucleotides read TGTGCCAGTAGTCCCCGGACAGGGGTTACGGTGAACACTGAAGCTTTCTTT. Amino acid sequence: CASSPRTGVTVNTEAFF.

The rearrangement joins TRBV5-1 to TRBJ2-1, with 8 bases lining up with TRBD2. V gave up 4 bases and J gave up 4 bases; unmatched junction bases: 10. The CDR3 contains 16 residues. Germline CDR1 SGHRS, CDR2 YFSETQ. The CDR3 region is CASSPGLLAVYNEQFF. The CDR3 DNA follows: TGCGCCAGCAGCCCCGGTTTACTAGCGGTTTACAATGAGCAGTTCTTC.

The V and J genes are TRBV6-5 and TRBJ1-2; unclear D gene. Germline assignment: CDR1 MNHEY and CDR2 SVGAGI. Between the trimmed V and J ends, which lost 7 bases and 1 base, there was a span of 10 bases. There are 13 residues in the CDR3. CDR3 residues: CASTPGINYGYTF. The CDR3 DNA reads TGTGCCAGCACCCCGGGGATTAACTATGGCTACACCTTC.

This sequence joins TRBV7-2 and TRBJ2-1; TRBD2 agrees at 10 bases. CDR1 SGHTA and CDR2 FQGNSA come from the germline V gene. J gave up 7 bases and V 5 bases, and 8 bases lay outside the gene matches. The CDR3 consists of 15 residues. The CDR3 DNA follows: TGTGCCAGCAGCCCCGGACTAGCGGAGTGGAATGAGCAGTTCTTC. Protein product: CASSPGLAEWNEQFF. Full variable domain (outside the CDR3, taken from reference TRBV7-2 and TRBJ2-1): GAGVSQSPSNKVTEKGKDVELRCDPISGHTALYWYRQSLGQGLEFLIYFQGNSAPDKSGLPSDRFSAERTGGSVSTLTIQRTQQEDSAVYLCASSPGLAEWNEQFFGPGTRLTVL.

The V call is TRBV19, the J call TRBJ1-4, with D perhaps TRBD1 (5 bases). With 3 bases removed from V and 0 bases from J, the gap between germline ends came to 8 bases. Per germline, CDR1 LNHDA and CDR2 SQIVND (reference sequence). CDR3 length: 15 residues. DNA of the CDR3: TGTGCCAGTAGTATTTGGGGGGCAACTAATGAAAAACTGTTTTTT. Translation: CASSIWGATNEKLFF.

The V call is TRBV9, the J call TRBJ1-1; D unresolved. Trimming took 4 bases from V and 3 from J, leaving 22 bases between them. This CDR3 contains 17 residues. Germline V lookup: CDR1 SGDLS, CDR2 YYNGEE. The DNA of the CDR3 is TGTGCCAGCAGCTTTCACAAGGAGCTCCAGCGGGACACTGAAGCTTTCTTT. Translating gives CASSFHKELQRDTEAFF.

The chain joins TRBV30 to TRBJ2-7; 9 bases agree with TRBD2. The CDR3 runs 16 residues. V lost 2 bases and J lost 5; bases outside the gene matches: 13. The germline gives CDR1 GTSNPN, CDR2 SVGIG (reference sequence). CDR3 sequence: CAWSWEERGAGNEQYF. CDR3 coding DNA: TGTGCCTGGAGTTGGGAAGAGCGGGGGGCGGGGAACGAGCAGTACTTC. The entire variable domain, with the rest obtained from reference TRBV30 and TRBJ2-7, is as follows: SQTIHQWPATLVQPVGSPLSLECTVEGTSNPNLYWYRQAAGRGLQLLFYSVGIGQISSEVPQNLSASRPQDRQFILSSKKLLLSDSGFYLCAWSWEERGAGNEQYFGPGTRLTVT.

The chain employs TRBV2 and TRBJ2-7; TRBD2 matches 11 bases. The CDR3 runs to 15 residues. CDR1 SNHLY and CDR2 FYNNEI come from the germline V gene. V gave up 6 bases and J gave up 7 bases; unmatched junction bases: 11. CDR3 in amino acids: CASRARLAGPLEQYF. The CDR3 DNA is TGTGCCAGCAGGGCGAGACTAGCGGGACCCTTGGAGCAGTACTTC.

This chain uses TRBV9 with TRBJ2-5; TRBD1 agrees at 7 bases. The CDR3 totals 16 residues. Germline CDR1 is SGDLS and CDR2 is YYNGEE. V lost 0 bases and J lost 2; bases outside the gene matches: 7. The CDR3 region has the DNA TGTGCCAGCAGCGTAGCAGGGACAGTACTTCAAGAGACCCAGTACTTC. Translated: CASSVAGTVLQETQYF.

This chain links TRBV6-5 with TRBJ2-2, with a tentative D call TRBD2 (5 bases). CDR1 and CDR2 from the germline V gene are MNHEY and SVGAGI. This CDR3 region has 15 residues. The V end was cut by 7 bases, the J end by 1 base, with 13 bases between. The CDR3 sequence is CASTLRSGNTGELFF. In DNA, the CDR3 is TGTGCCAGCACCCTGAGAAGCGGGAACACCGGGGAGCTGTTTTTT.

The gene calls are TRBV2 and TRBJ2-7; 7 bases are a match to TRBD2. Germline V gives CDR1 SNHLY, CDR2 FYNNEI. CDR3 length: 14 residues. V shed 6 bases and J 1 base; nucleotides not matched to a gene: 6. For the CDR3, the DNA is TGTGCCAGCAGCCCAGCGGGGCGATCCTACGAGCAGTACTTC. It encodes CASSPAGRSYEQYF.

The CDR3 here is CASSDRRLNRALGIETQYF. The CDR3, as DNA: TGCGCCAGCAGTGACCGCCGCCTGAATAGGGCCCTCGGGATAGAGACCCAGTACTTC. This sequence joins TRBV10-2 and TRBJ2-5; D is perhaps TRBD2 (5 bases). Germline values: CDR1 WSHSY, CDR2 SAAADI. The CDR3 sequence is 19 residues long. Trimming took 3 bases from V and 4 from J, leaving 27 bases between them.

The V gene is TRBV7-2, the J gene TRBJ1-5; D is possibly TRBD1 (6 bases). Trimming pared 5 bases from V and 2 bases from J, leaving 10 bases between. The CDR3 extends over 14 amino acids. The germline V gene has CDR1 SGHTA and CDR2 FQGNSA. The CDR3 coding sequence is TGTGCCAGCAGCGCCGCAGGGGGCAATCAGCCCCAGCATTTT. It specifies CASSAAGGNQPQHF.

This clone showed up just a few times. This chain connects TRBV12-5 to TRBJ1-1; TRBD1 is a possible D gene (5 bases). There are 17 residues in the CDR3. Germline assignment: CDR1 LGHNT and CDR2 FRNRAP. Trimming shortened V by 2 bases and J by 3 bases, and 19 bases separated the two germline ends. CDR3 DNA: TGTGCTAGTGGTTTGTTTCCCCGCTCAGGGTGGTACACTGAAGCTTTCTTT. This codes for CASGLFPRSGWYTEAFF.

The chain uses TRBV5-1 and TRBJ1-4; 10 bases are a match to TRBD1. With V trimmed by 4 bases and J by 8 bases, 2 bases remained unmatched. Germline CDR1 SGHRS, CDR2 YFSETQ. The CDR3 runs to 13 residues. The CDR3 spells CASSRDRGEKLFF. The CDR3, as DNA: TGCGCCAGCAGCCGGGACAGGGGCGAAAAACTGTTTTTT.

This clone was picked up one time. The gene calls are TRBV27 and TRBJ2-5; possible D gene TRBD2, 7 bases. V shed 4 bases and J shed 5 bases, with 20 bases lying between them. CDR1 is MNHEY, CDR2 SMNVEV, per germline (reference sequence). The CDR3 sequence is 16 residues long. The CDR3 sequence is CASSWTWGGWGETQYF. The CDR3 DNA reads TGTGCCAGCAGTTGGACCTGGGGGGGCTGGGGGGAGACCCAGTACTTC.

This sequence joins TRBV6-2 or TRBV6-3 and TRBJ1-1; D ambiguous. The CDR3 is 15 amino acids. Germline V gene data show CDR1 as MNHEY and CDR2 as SVGEGT. V lost 2 bases and J lost 3, with 13 bases in between. In DNA form, the CDR3 reads TGTGCCAGCAGTTACCAACTTGCGGGGTACACTGAAGCTTTCTTT. This codes for CASSYQLAGYTEAFF.

This rearrangement joins TRBV30 to TRBJ1-6; the match to TRBD1 covers 7 bases. Trimming cost V 4 bases and J 10 bases; bases outside gene matches: 7. The germline V gene has CDR1 GTSNPN and CDR2 SVGIG (reference sequence). The length of the CDR3 is 13 residues. CDR3 DNA sequence: TGTGCCTGGATGGGGGACAGCGGATCACCCCTCCACTTT. This sequence encodes CAWMGDSGSPLHF.

V is TRBV19 and J is TRBJ2-7, with D possibly TRBD2 on 5 matching bases. This CDR3 region has 15 residues. Germline values: CDR1 LNHDA, CDR2 SQIVND (reference sequence). Trimming cost V 7 bases and J 2 bases, with 18 bases left between them. The CDR3 reads CASTRTHTYAYEQYF. The CDR3 DNA follows: TGTGCCAGTACCAGGACTCACACCTATGCCTACGAGCAGTACTTC.

For the CDR3, the DNA is TGTGCCAGCAGCCTCAGGGGTAATTCACCCCTCCACTTT. Encoded protein: CASSLRGNSPLHF. The gene calls are TRBV27 and TRBJ1-6; D is perhaps TRBD1 (6 bases). Germline CDR1 reads MNHEY; CDR2 reads SMNVEV (reference sequence). This CDR3 spans 13 amino acids. V dropped 6 bases and J dropped 6 bases, with 9 bases sitting between them.

This clone was observed a handful of times. The rearrangement uses TRBV6-4 and TRBJ2-2, with 12 bases lining up with TRBD2. Germline CDR1 MRHNA, CDR2 SNTAGT. J gave up 3 bases and V 4 bases, and 0 bases lay outside the gene matches. CDR3 size: 15 residues. In DNA form, the CDR3 reads TGTGCCAGCAGTGCTAGCGGGGGGGACACCGGGGAGCTGTTTTTT. This translates into CASSASGGDTGELFF.

This rearrangement joins TRBV14 to TRBJ1-6, with D uncertain. Trimming removed 4 bases from V and 7 bases from J, with 8 bases in between. The V gene's germline CDR1 is SGHDN and CDR2 FVKESK. The CDR3 loop spans 13 amino acids. The CDR3 region is CASSPYANSPLHF. The DNA for the CDR3 is TGTGCCAGCAGCCCCTACGCGAATTCACCCCTCCACTTT.